The 7 T cell receptor beta chains below come from one sample, sequenced in a study of T cell responses to AZD1222 COVID-19 vaccine. The protocol was immunoSEQ multiplex PCR, while the TCRdb copy is restricted to in-frame clones and leaves out a portion. This repertoire shows around 120,000 clones, around nine tenths found once; its top ten account for over 3%. Sample: peripheral blood, taken on day 0 of AZD1222 vaccination. The receptors derive from an adult in good health.

The rearrangement joins TRBV11-3 to TRBJ2-7; D is ambiguous. Germline V lookup: CDR1 SGHNT, CDR2 YENEEA. This CDR3 is built from 15 residues. The V and J ends lost 1 base and 3 bases respectively, with 13 bases between them. The CDR3 protein is CASSLGTGAGYEQYF. CDR3 sequence (DNA): TGTGCCAGCAGCTTAGGTACGGGCGCAGGCTACGAGCAGTACTTC.

The chain joins TRBV28 to TRBJ1-1; a possible D gene is TRBD1 (5 bases). The CDR3 spans 14 residues. V was shortened by 3 bases and J by 6 bases, with 14 bases between the two germline ends. In germline, CDR1 is MDHEN, CDR2 SYDVKM. This chain's CDR3 is CASSFKGLFAEAFF. CDR3 DNA sequence: TGTGCCAGCAGTTTTAAGGGGCTGTTCGCTGAAGCTTTCTTT.

The V and J genes are TRBV29-1 and TRBJ1-4; D uncertain. Trimming removed 6 bases from V and 8 bases from J, with 16 bases in between. The V gene's germline CDR1 is SQVTM and CDR2 ANQGSEA. The CDR3 totals 13 residues. CDR3 bases: TGCAGCGTCCATGACGGCGTGCTCGAAAAACTGTTTTTT. Translating it yields CSVHDGVLEKLFF.

The rearrangement uses TRBV6-5 and TRBJ1-5; D is unclear. The CDR3 contains 12 residues. Trimming removed 6 bases at V and 3 bases at J, with 6 bases between. Germline CDR1 is MNHEY and CDR2 is SVGAGI. CDR3 sequence (DNA): TGTGCCAGCAGACAGCCCAATCAGCCCCAGCATTTT. This translates into CASRQPNQPQHF.

The chain recombines TRBV10-3 with TRBJ1-2, with D possibly TRBD1 on 5 matching bases. Trimming stripped 4 bases from V and 2 bases from J, with 8 bases between. The CDR3 contains 13 residues. CDR1 is ENHRY, CDR2 SYGVKD, per germline. CDR3 sequence reads: CAISGDGNYGYTF. The CDR3 coding sequence is TGTGCCATCAGTGGGGACGGAAACTATGGCTACACCTTC.

The chain combines TRBV7-9 with TRBJ2-7, with 9 bases that match TRBD1. CDR3 length: 14 amino acids. The V and J ends lost 5 bases and 3 bases, in that order; junction bases with no gene match: 5. The V gene's germline CDR1 is SEHNR and CDR2 FQNEAQ (reference sequence). The CDR3 coding sequence is TGTGCCAGCAGCCAGGGACAGGGAGGCTACGAGCAGTACTTC. Translated: CASSQGQGGYEQYF.

The chain employs TRBV9 and TRBJ1-4; D call uncertain. V shed 4 bases and J shed 5 bases, with 15 bases lying between them. The CDR3 spans 15 residues. Germline V gene data show CDR1 as SGDLS and CDR2 as YYNGEE. The CDR3 DNA is TGTGCCAGCAGCTTTAGCGGCAGTGTAAATGAAAAACTGTTTTTT. Translating gives CASSFSGSVNEKLFF.